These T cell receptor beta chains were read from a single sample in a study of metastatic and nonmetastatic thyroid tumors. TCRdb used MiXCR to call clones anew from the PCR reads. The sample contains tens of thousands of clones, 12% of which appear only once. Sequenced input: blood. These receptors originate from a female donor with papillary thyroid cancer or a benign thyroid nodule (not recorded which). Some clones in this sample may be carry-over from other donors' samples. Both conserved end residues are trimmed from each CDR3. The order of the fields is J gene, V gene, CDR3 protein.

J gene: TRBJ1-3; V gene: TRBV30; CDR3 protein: AWGVLSGNTIY
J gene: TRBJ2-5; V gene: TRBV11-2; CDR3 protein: ASRFAGQHVEETQY
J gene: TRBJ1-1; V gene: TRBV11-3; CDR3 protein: ASSRTGGTEAF
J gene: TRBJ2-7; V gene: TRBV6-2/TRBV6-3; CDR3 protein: ASSYRRNYEQY
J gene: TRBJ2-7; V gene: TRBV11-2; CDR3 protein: ASSQVMAYEQY
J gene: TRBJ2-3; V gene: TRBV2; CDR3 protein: ASSTSGGETDTQY
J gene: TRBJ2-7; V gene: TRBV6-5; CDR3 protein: ASSYAGQGIYEQY
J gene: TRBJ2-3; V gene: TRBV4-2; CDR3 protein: ASSQELAGGPKDTQY
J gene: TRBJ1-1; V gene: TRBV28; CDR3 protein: ASSQPGIRTEAF
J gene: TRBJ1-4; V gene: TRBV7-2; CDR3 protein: ASSSRKSNEKLF
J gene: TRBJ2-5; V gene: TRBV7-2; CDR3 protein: ASSLGPSRTQY
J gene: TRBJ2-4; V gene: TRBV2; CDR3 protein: ASSLDRNIQY
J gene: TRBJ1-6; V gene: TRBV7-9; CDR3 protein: ASSASSYNSPLH
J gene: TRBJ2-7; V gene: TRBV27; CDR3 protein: ASSSPGPETYYEQY
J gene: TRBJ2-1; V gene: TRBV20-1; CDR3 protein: SAHPFHFEGARRYNEQF
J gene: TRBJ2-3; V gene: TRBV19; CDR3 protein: ASSNLTSGRRPDTQY
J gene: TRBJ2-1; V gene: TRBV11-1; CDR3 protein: ASSFVGTGKLEQF
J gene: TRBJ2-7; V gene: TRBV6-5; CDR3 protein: ASSYSQSSSYEQY
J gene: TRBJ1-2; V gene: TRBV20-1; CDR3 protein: SARFGMDGYT
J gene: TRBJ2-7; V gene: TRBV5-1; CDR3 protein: ASSEDSHEQY
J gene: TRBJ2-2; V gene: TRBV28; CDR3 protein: DSRMGGGLGGELS
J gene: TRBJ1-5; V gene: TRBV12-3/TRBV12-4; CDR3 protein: ASSPTHSNQPQH
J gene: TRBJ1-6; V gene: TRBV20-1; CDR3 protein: SAQGDGNSPLH